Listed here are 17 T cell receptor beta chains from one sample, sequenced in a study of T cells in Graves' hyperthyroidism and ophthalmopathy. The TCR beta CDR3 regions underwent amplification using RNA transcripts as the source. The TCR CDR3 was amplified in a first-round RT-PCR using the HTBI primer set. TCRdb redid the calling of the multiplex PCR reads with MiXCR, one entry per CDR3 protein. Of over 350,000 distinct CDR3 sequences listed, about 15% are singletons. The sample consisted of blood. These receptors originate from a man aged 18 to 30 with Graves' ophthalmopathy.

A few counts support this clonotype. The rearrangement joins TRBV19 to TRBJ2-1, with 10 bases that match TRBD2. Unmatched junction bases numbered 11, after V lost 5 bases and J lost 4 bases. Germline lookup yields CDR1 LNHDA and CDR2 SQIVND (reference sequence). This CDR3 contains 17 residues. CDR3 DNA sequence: TGTGCCAGTAGTTTTTATAGGACTAGCGGCAAGTACAATGAGCAGTTCTTC. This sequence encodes CASSFYRTSGKYNEQFF.

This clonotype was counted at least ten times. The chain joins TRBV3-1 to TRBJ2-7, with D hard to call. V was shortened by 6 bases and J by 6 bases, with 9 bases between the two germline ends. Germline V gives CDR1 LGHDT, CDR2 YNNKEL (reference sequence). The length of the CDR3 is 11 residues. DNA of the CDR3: TGTGCCAGCAGATACGGGCGCGAGCAGTACTTC. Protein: CASRYGREQYF.

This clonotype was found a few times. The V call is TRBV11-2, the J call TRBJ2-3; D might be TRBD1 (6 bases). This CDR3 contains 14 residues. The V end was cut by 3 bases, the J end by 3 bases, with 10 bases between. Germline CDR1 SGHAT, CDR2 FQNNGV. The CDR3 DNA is TGTGCCAGCAGCTTGAAGCAGGGGACAGATACGCAGTATTTT. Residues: CASSLKQGTDTQYF.

DNA for the CDR3: TGCGCCAGCAGCATGGGGGCTGGGGAGACCCAGTACTTC. Its translation is CASSMGAGETQYF. This chain links TRBV5-1 with TRBJ2-5, with D maybe TRBD1 (6 bases). The CDR3 is 13 residues long. Trimming left V 4 bases short and J 5 bases short, with 12 bases between. The germline V gene has CDR1 SGHRS and CDR2 YFSETQ.

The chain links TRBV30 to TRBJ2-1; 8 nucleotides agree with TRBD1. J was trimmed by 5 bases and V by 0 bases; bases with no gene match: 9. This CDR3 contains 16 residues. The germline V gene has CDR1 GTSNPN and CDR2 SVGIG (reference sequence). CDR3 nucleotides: TGTGCCTGGAGTGTGAGGTGGGACAGGAGCCACAATGAGCAGTTCTTC. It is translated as CAWSVRWDRSHNEQFF.

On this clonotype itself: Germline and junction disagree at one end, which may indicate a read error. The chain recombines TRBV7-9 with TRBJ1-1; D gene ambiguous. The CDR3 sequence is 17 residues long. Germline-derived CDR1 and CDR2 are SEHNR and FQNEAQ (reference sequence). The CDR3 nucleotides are TGTGCCAGCAGCCTCAACAAAAATACAGACTTGAAAACTGAAGCTTTCTTT. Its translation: CASSLNKNTDLKTEAFF.

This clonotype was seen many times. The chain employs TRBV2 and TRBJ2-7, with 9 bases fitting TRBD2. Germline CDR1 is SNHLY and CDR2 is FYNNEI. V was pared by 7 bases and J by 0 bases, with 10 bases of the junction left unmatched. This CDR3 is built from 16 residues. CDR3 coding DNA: TGTGCCAGCAAACTGCTAGCGGGGTGGAGCTCCTACGAGCAGTACTTC. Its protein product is CASKLLAGWSSYEQYF.

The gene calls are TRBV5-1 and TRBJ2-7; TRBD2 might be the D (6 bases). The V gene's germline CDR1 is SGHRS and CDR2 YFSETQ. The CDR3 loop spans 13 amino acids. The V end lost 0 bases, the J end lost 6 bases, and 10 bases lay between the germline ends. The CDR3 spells CASSLVSGLEQYF. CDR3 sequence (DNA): TGCGCCAGCAGCTTGGTAAGCGGGCTCGAGCAGTACTTC.

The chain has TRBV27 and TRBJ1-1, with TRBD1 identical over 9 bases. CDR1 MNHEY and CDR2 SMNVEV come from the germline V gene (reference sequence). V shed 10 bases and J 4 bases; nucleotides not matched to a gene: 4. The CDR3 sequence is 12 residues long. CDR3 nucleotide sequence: TGTGCCACCCGGACAGGGGCCACTGAAGCTTTCTTT. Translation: CATRTGATEAFF.

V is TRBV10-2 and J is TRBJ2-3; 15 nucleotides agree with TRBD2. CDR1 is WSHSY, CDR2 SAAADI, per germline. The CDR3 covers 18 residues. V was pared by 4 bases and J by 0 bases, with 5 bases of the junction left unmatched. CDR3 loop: CASSGTSGGATSTDTQYF. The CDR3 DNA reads TGCGCCAGCAGTGGGACTAGCGGGGGGGCTACTAGCACAGATACGCAGTATTTT.

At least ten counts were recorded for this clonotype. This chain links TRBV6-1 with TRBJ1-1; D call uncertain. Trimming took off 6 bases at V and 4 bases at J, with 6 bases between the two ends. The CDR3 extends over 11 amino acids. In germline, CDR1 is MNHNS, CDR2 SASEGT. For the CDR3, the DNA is TGTGCCAGCAGACCAGGCACTGAAGCTTTCTTT. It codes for CASRPGTEAFF.

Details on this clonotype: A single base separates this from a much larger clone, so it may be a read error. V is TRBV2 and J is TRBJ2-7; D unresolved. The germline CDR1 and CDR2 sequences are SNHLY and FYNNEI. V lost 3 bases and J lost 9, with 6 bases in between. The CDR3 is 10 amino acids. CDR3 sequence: CASSELLQYF. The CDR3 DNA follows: TGTGCCAGCAGTGAGCTCCTGCAGTACTTC.

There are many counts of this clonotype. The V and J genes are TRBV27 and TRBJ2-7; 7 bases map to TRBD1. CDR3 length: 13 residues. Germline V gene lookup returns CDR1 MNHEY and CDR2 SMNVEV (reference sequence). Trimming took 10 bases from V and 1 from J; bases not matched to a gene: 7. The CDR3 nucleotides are TGTGCCATTGCCCTGGGACAGTCCTACGAGCAGTACTTC. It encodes CAIALGQSYEQYF.

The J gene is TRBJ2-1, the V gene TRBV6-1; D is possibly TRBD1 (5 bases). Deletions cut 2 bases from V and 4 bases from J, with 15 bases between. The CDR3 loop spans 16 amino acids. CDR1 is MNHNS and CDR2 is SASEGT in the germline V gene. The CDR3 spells CASSESIGAIYNEQFF. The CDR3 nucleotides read TGTGCCAGCAGTGAATCGATAGGGGCTATATACAATGAGCAGTTCTTC.

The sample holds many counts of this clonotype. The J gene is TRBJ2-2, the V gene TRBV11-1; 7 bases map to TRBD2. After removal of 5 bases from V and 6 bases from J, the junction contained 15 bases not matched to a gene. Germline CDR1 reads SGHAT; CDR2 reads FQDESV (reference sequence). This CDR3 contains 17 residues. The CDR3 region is CASSPNPGTNIAGELFF. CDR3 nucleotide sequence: TGTGCCAGCAGCCCAAATCCCGGGACTAATATCGCCGGGGAGCTGTTTTTT.

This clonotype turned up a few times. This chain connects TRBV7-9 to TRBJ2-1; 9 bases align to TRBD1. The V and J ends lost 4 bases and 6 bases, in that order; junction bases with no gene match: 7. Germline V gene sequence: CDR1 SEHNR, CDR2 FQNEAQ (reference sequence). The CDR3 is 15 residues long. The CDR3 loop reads CASSSGTGKGNEQFF. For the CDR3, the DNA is TGTGCCAGCAGCTCTGGGACAGGGAAGGGCAATGAGCAGTTCTTC.

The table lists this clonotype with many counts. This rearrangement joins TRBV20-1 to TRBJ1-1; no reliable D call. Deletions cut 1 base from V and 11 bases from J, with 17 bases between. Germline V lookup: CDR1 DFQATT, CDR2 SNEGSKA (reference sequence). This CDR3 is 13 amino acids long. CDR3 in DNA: TGCAGTGCTAGAGCGCAGCCTGGAAGCGGGGCTTTCTTT. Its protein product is CSARAQPGSGAFF.